The sequence of this T cell receptor (beta chain) was determined in a study of shared clonotypes between healthy human individuals (dated by TCRdb to about 2020). About the full investigation: A couple of women and a few men aged 18 to 49 years were included in the cohort. For each donor, CD4 naive and CD4 memory were each given three plates, CD8 naive was given two plates, and CD8 memory was given one plate. Blood TCR repertoires of about five healthy adults were deeply sequenced to estimate repertoire size and the extent of clonotype sharing between individuals. Libraries were prepared and TCR repertoires were sequenced by different laboratories using diverse techniques, in order to increase sequencing depth and limit assay-specific biases. Each donor's leukapheresis produced roughly between roughly 0.85 and 10 billion PBMCs.

Here is what the overall study found, with its caveats: When several donors were compared, the shared fraction of clonotypes was about 5% for naive CD4, 3.5% to 4% for naive CD8, roughly 2.3% for memory CD4, and under 0.5% for memory CD8. Only blood was sampled, and tissue TCR repertoires likely differ from those in blood. Incomplete sequencing was indicated by rarefaction of sorted-subset datasets, despite the large sequencing depth. Because the study included only a small number of donors, the genetic and exposure-history diversity represented was limited. Compared with non-shared clonotypes, the clonotypes found in all four sorted-subset donors had higher generation probabilities. Naive subsets generally had larger estimated clonotype richness than memory subsets. Based on pairwise subsampling, the degree of clonotype sharing among donors was expected to be affected by sequencing depth.

In the germline V gene, CDR1 corresponds to KGHSH and CDR2 to LQKENI. V lost 6 bases and J lost 5 bases; the stretch between them is 10 bases long. Spanning cysteine to phenylalanine, the CDR3 consists of 12 amino acids. Only the CDR3 DNA is retained, 36 bases long and in frame from the first base. Using the deep immunoSEQ assay, multiplex PCR amplified TCR CDR3 regions from genomic DNA. For each cell subset, the extracted genomic DNA was distributed evenly across all wells of several immunoSEQ 96-well plates, and each plate served as one replicate. For sorted subsets, each replicate PCR was loaded with 150 to 250 ng genomic DNA, equivalent to approximately 33,000 T cell genomes. Purified libraries were measured with a Qubit 3.0 fluorometer, size-checked on a Bioanalyzer 2100, and measured again with the KAPA Library Quantification kit. A separate single-read 150-cycle Illumina NextSeq 550 flow cell was used to sequence each immunoSEQ 96-well plate. Per the source publication's procedure: Because the immunoSEQ output held only junctional sequences and lacked quality scores, the filtering could not match the filtering applied to full-length reads. Sequences were annotated with PyIR, a Python wrapper for IgBLAST v1.9, and V/J genes and CDR3 were assigned using IMGT germline references. Reads were filtered out if the reads had weak V/J assignments (E-value above 1e-6), no CDR3, stop codons, out-of-frame junctions, or ambiguous translated residues. V3J clonotypes were defined as sequences sharing the same inferred V gene, J gene, and CDR3 amino acid sequence. Percentage overlap between repertoires was computed as shared unique clonotypes divided by the size of the smaller repertoire. Repertoire richness was assessed with RTK rarefaction, the Chao1 estimator, and Recon v2.1 estimates of unobserved clonotypes. For all TCRbeta clonotypes obtained by the gDNA method from a few donors, generation probabilities were computed with OLGA. The source is immuneACCESS, and TCRdb retained only in-frame sequences with V and J called. Part of the clones is not carried over; for the studies checked, unresolved V genes explain less than half of this, and the remainder is unexplained. V and J calls and clone size are as listed in that table; D and trimming were resolved from the DNA. The sample yields approximately 2.1 million clones; over 90% were counted once. Roughly 0.36% of the sample belongs to the ten largest clones.

The donors were healthy, HIV-negative adults with no recently reported acute infections or vaccinations. Every donor was a Caucasian adult living in Nashville, Tennessee, USA. CD4+ T cells were enriched by magnetic negative selection, after which naive cells were positively selected on CD45RA and the negative fraction was taken as the memory subset. After blood collection by leukapheresis, PBMCs were isolated using Ficoll-Histopaque density gradient centrifugation and then cryopreserved in the vapor phase of liquid nitrogen. Analytical flow cytometry was used to check the purity and quantity of each magnetically sorted T cell population. Genomic DNA was isolated from every sorted fraction and measured by UV absorbance on a Nanodrop 2000c. Turning to this clone: Its antigen remains unidentified. No qualities accompany the bases; no much larger clone lies one base away. The same CDR3 can be traced to other DNA sequences in this sample.

Sequencing input: naive CD4+ T cells from PBMCs. The cell subset or site label of this sample denotes: CD45RA+ positively selected. The chain is encoded by TRBV18 joined to TRBJ2-5, with no confident D gene call. This TCR came from a man younger than 35 in good health. Some clones in this sample may be carry-over from other donors' samples. CDR3 region: CASSPAGETQYF. The base sequence is TGTGCCAGCTCGCCCGCCGGGGAGACCCAGTACTTC.